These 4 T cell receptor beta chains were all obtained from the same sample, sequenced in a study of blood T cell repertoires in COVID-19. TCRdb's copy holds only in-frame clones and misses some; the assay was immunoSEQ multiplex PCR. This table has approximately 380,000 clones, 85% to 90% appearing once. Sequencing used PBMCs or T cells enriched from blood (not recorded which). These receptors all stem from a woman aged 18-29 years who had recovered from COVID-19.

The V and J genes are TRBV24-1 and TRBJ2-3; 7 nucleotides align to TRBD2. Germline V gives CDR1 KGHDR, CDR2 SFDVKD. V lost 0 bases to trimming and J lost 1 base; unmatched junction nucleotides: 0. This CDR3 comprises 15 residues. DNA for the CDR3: TGTGCCACCAGTGATTTGCGGGGGGGCACAGATACGCAGTATTTT. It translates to CATSDLRGGTDTQYF.

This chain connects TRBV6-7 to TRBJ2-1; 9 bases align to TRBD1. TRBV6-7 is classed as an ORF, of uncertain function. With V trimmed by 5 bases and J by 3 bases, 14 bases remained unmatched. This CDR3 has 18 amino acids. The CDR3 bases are TGTGCCAGCAGTCCCTCCCTGGGCCCGGGACAGGGCTACAATGAGCAGTTCTTC. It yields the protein CASSPSLGPGQGYNEQFF.

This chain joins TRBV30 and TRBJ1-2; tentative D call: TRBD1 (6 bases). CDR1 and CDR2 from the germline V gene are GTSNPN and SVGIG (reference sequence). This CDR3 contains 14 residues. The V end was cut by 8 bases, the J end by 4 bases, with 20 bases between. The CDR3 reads CAAESGGLIYGYTF. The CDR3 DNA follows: TGTGCCGCCGAGTCGGGGGGGCTCATCTATGGCTACACCTTC.

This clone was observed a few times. CDR3 nucleotides: TGTGCCAGCAGCCGCCGGAGTGACACCGGGGAGCTGTTTTTT. Protein sequence: CASSRRSDTGELFF. The chain uses TRBV7-2 and TRBJ2-2, with D unclear. V was pared by 5 bases and J by 3 bases, with 10 bases between. This CDR3 is built from 14 residues. Germline V CDR1 and CDR2: SGHTA, FQGNSA. Using reference TRBV7-2 and TRBJ2-2 for the parts outside the CDR3, the full variable domain is GAGVSQSPSNKVTEKGKDVELRCDPISGHTALYWYRQSLGQGLEFLIYFQGNSAPDKSGLPSDRFSAERTGGSVSTLTIQRTQQEDSAVYLCASSRRSDTGELFFGEGSRLTVL.